Below, one T cell receptor beta chain is given with its context. Its antigen remains unidentified. CD45RO/CCR7/CD25/CD127/CD95/CD27 staining was used to isolate CD4+ naive, central memory, regulatory and stem cell-like memory cells by sorting. Expressed TCRB transcripts were sequenced because the isolated RNA had all been reverse transcribed beforehand. Data came from immunoSEQ multiplex PCR; TCRdb stores just in-frame clones and leaves some out. Of 680,000 or so clones in the sample, 13% are singletons; the top ten hold 0.022%. This record belongs to a study of beta chain features in type 1 diabetes. Study findings and constraints: Moderate yet significant TCRB CDR3 shortening was seen in Type 1 diabetes patients in all four CD4+ subsets.

The CDR3 spans 14 residues. The junction had 4 bases not matched to a gene; V was cut back by 3 bases and J by 2 bases. Germline V lookup: CDR1 GTSNPN, CDR2 SVGIG (reference sequence). The chain links TRBV30 to TRBJ2-1; 7 nucleotides match TRBD1. The receptor was isolated from a man between 18 and 35 years old with type 1 diabetes. Material for sequencing was naive CD4+ T cells from blood. DNA for the CDR3: TGTGCCTGGAGAGGGACAGTTCCCTACAATGAGCAGTTCTTC. Protein: CAWRGTVPYNEQFF.